A single sample gave rise to the 9 T cell receptor beta chains below, sequenced in a study of shared clonotypes between healthy human individuals. The repertoire was sequenced with immunoSEQ multiplex PCR; TCRdb's copy has only in-frame clones and lacks some. Of millions of clones listed, 85% to 95% were seen once; the top ten hold 0.13% to 0.15%. Sequencing used naive CD4+ T cells sorted from blood. As for subset: CD45RA+ positively selected. These receptors all come from a man in his late teens or twenties in good health.

Comment on this clone: The same CDR3 can be traced to other DNA sequences in this sample. The genes are TRBV18 and TRBJ2-7, with TRBD1 matching 7 bases. V lost 6 bases and J lost 4; bases outside the gene matches: 9. The CDR3 runs 14 residues. The germline V gene encodes CDR1 KGHSH and CDR2 LQKENI. CDR3 amino acids: CASSPGTVTYEQYF. The CDR3 bases are TGTGCCAGCTCGCCCGGGACAGTGACTTACGAGCAGTACTTC. The entire variable domain, with the rest obtained from reference TRBV18 and TRBJ2-7, is as follows: NAGVMQNPRHLVRRRGQEARLRCSPMKGHSHVYWYRQLPEEGLKFMVYLQKENIIDESGMPKERFSAEFPKEGPSILRIQQVVRGDSAAYFCASSPGTVTYEQYFGPGTRLTVT.

V usage is TRBV7-6 and J usage is TRBJ2-3; tentatively, D is TRBD1 or TRBD2 (5 bases each). CDR3 size: 16 residues. The ends were cut back, 2 bases at V and 4 bases at J, with 16 bases in the middle. Germline CDR1 and CDR2: SGHVS and FNYEAQ. The CDR3 here is CASSLQGVLMADTQYF. CDR3 sequence (DNA): TGTGCCAGCAGCTTACAGGGAGTCCTAATGGCAGATACGCAGTATTTT.

This chain connects TRBV6-5 to TRBJ2-1; TRBD2 matches at 7 bases. Germline V gives CDR1 MNHEY, CDR2 SVGAGI. CDR3 length: 15 amino acids. J gave up 8 bases and V 0 bases, and 7 bases lay outside the gene matches. The CDR3 sequence is CASSYSRGSGDEQFF. The CDR3 nucleotides are TGTGCCAGCAGTTACTCGCGGGGGAGCGGGGATGAGCAGTTCTTC.

This clone was detected only once. The sample has other DNA sequences that encode this CDR3 too. The gene calls are TRBV5-1 and TRBJ2-6, with D unresolved. This CDR3 is 15 amino acids long. With 0 bases removed from V and 0 bases from J, the gap between germline ends came to 4 bases. The germline gives CDR1 SGHRS, CDR2 YFSETQ. In DNA form, the CDR3 reads TGCGCCAGCAGCTTGGTTGGCTCTGGGGCCAACGTCCTGACTTTC. This encodes CASSLVGSGANVLTF.

As for this clone: One end of the junction varies from germline; a read error may be responsible. The rearrangement joins TRBV6-6 to TRBJ2-7; the D gene is possibly TRBD1 (5 bases). Per the germline V gene, CDR1 is MNHNY and CDR2 is SVGAGI (reference sequence). CDR3 size: 12 residues. The CDR3 region is CASSNSGHEQYF. CDR3 sequence (DNA): TGTGCCAGCAGTAACTCAGGGCACGAGCAGTACTTC.

The chain carries TRBV6-1 and TRBJ2-3; D gene ambiguous. Germline V gene lookup returns CDR1 MNHNS and CDR2 SASEGT. Trimming left V 1 base short and J 6 bases short, with 5 bases between. The CDR3 loop spans 12 amino acids. The CDR3: CASSEVWDTQYF. For the CDR3, the DNA is TGTGCCAGCAGTGAAGTATGGGATACGCAGTATTTT.

A few counts support this clone. In the same sample, other DNA sequences code for this CDR3. CDR3 bases: TGCGCCAGCAGCGTGGACAGAGGGCTCTATGGCTACACCTTC. Translation: CASSVDRGLYGYTF. The V gene is TRBV5-1, the J gene TRBJ1-2, with a possible D match to TRBD1 (6 bases). The CDR3 runs 14 residues. Germline values: CDR1 SGHRS, CDR2 YFSETQ. Trimming took off 4 bases at V and 4 bases at J, with 14 bases between the two ends.

The V gene is TRBV9, the J gene TRBJ1-2; a possible D gene is TRBD1 (5 bases). V was pared by 4 bases and J by 4 bases, with 11 bases between. Germline-derived CDR1 and CDR2 are SGDLS and YYNGEE. The CDR3 extends over 13 amino acids. DNA for the CDR3: TGTGCCAGCAGCCTATCCGGGGCCTATGGCTACACCTTC. Translation gives CASSLSGAYGYTF.

The CDR3 is CASSLQGGSTNEKLFF. The CDR3 bases are TGCGCCAGCAGCCTCCAGGGGGGGTCCACTAATGAAAAACTGTTTTTT. The chain recombines TRBV5-1 with TRBJ1-4, with TRBD1 identical over 7 bases. The V gene end was trimmed by 4 bases and the J gene end by 2 bases; junction bases not matched to a gene: 8. In germline, CDR1 is SGHRS, CDR2 YFSETQ. The CDR3 runs to 16 residues.